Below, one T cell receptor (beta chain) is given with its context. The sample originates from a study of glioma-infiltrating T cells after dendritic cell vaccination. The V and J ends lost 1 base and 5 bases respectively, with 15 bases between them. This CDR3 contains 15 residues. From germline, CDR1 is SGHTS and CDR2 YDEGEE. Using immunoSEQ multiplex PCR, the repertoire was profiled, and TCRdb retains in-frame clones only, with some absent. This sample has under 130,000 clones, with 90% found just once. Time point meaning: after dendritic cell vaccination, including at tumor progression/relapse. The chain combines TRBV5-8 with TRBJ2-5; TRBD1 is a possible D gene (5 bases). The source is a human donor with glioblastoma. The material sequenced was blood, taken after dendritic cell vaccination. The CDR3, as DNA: TGTGCCAGCAGCTTGAGGGGATTTTGGCAGGAGACCCAGTACTTC. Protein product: CASSLRGFWQETQYF.